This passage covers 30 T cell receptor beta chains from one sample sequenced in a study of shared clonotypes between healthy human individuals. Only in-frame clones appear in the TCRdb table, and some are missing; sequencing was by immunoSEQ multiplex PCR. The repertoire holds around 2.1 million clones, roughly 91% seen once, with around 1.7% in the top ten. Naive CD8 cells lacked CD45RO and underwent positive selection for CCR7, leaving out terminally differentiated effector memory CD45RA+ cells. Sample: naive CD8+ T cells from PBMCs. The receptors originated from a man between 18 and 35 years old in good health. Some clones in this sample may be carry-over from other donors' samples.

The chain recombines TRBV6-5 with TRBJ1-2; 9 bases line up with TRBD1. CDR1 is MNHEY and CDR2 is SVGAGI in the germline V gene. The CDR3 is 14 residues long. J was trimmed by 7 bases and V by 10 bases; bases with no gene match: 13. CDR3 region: CATKGDRVFFGYTF. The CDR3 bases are TGTGCCACTAAGGGGGACAGGGTGTTCTTTGGCTACACCTTC.

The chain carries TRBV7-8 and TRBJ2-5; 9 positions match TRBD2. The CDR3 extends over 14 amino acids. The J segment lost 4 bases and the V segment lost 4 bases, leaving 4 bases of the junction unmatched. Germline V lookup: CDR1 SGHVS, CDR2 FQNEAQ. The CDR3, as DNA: TGTGCCAGCAGCTGGGGTAGCGGGAGAGAGACCCAGTACTTC. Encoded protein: CASSWGSGRETQYF.

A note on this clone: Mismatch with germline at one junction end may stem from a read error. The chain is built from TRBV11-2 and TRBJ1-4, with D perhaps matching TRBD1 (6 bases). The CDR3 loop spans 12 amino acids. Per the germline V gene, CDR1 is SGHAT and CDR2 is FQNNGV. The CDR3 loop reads CASSTARDILLF. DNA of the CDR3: TGTGCCAGCAGCACGGCCCGGGACATCCTACTCTTT. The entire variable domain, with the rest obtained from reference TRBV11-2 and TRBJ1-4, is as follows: EAGVAQSPRYKIIEKRQSVAFWCNPISGHATLYWYQQILGQGPKLLIQFQNNGVVDDSQLPKDRFSAERLKGVDSTLKIQPAKLEDSAVYLCASSTARDILLFGSGTQLSVL.

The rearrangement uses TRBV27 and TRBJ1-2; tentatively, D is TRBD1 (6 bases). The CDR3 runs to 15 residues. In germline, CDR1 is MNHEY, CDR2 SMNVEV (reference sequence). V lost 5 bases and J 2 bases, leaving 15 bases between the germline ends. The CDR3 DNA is TGTGCCAGCAGTCCACGGGGACACCTAAACTATGGCTACACCTTC. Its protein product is CASSPRGHLNYGYTF.

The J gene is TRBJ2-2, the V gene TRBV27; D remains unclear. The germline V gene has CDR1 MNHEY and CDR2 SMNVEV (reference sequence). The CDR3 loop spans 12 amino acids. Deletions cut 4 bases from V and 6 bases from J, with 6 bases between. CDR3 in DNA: TGTGCCAGCAGTTGGGTCGCCGGGGAGCTGTTTTTT. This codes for CASSWVAGELFF.

The CDR3 DNA reads as TGTGCCAGCTCACCGGGACCGAAATATGAAGCTTTCTTT. Its protein is CASSPGPKYEAFF. The rearrangement links TRBV18 to TRBJ1-1, with D possibly being TRBD1 (5 bases). The CDR3 covers 13 residues. Germline CDR1 KGHSH, CDR2 LQKENI. Trimming removed 3 bases from V and 7 bases from J, with 12 bases in between.

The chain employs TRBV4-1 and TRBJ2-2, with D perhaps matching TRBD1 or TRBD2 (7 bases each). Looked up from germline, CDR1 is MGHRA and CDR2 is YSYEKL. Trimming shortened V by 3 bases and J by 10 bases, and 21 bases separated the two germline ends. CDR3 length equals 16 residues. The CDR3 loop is CASSQGPGAGGAELFF. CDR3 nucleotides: TGCGCCAGCAGCCAGGGGCCTGGGGCAGGGGGGGCGGAGCTGTTTTTT.

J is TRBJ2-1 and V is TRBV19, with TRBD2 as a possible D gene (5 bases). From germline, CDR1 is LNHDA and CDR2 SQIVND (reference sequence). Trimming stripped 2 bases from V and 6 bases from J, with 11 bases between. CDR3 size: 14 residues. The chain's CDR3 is CASSIRGFPNEQFF. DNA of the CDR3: TGTGCCAGTAGTATACGGGGTTTCCCCAATGAGCAGTTCTTC.

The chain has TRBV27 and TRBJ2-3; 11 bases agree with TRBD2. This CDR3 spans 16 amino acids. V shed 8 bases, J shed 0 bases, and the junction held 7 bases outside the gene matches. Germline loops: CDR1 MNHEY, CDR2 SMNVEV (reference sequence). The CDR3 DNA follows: TGTGCCAGCTTAAACCTAGCGGGAGGTAGCACAGATACGCAGTATTTT. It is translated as CASLNLAGGSTDTQYF.

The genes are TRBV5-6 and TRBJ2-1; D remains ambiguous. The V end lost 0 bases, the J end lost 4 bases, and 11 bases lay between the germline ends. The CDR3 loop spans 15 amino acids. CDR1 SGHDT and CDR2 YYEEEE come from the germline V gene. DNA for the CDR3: TGTGCCAGCAGCTTGGGCAACCCCCTTTACAATGAGCAGTTCTTC. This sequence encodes CASSLGNPLYNEQFF.

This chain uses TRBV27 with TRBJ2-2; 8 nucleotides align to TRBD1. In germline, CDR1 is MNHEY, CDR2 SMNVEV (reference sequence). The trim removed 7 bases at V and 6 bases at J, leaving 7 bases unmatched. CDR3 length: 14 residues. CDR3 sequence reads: CASTWQGAPGELFF. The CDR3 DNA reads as TGTGCCAGCACTTGGCAGGGGGCCCCCGGGGAGCTGTTTTTT.

CDR3 DNA sequence: TGTGCCAGCAGTGGGCAGTCCCGTAGGTACGAGCAGTACTTC. As protein: CASSGQSRRYEQYF. The chain combines TRBV2 with TRBJ2-7; D gene uncertain. The ends were cut back, 4 bases at V and 4 bases at J, with 14 bases in the middle. Per germline, CDR1 SNHLY and CDR2 FYNNEI. The CDR3 is 14 amino acids.

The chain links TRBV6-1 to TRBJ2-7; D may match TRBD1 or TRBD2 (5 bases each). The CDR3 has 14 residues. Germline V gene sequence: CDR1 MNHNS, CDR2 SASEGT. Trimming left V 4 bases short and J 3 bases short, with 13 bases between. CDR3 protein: CASSGRDELYEQYF. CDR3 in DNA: TGTGCCAGCAGTGGCCGGGACGAGCTCTACGAGCAGTACTTC.

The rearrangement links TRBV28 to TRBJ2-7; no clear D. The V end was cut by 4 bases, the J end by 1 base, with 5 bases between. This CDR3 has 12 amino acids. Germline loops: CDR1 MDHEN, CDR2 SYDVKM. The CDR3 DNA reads TGTGCCAGCAGTTCCGCTTCCTACGAGCAGTACTTC. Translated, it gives CASSSASYEQYF. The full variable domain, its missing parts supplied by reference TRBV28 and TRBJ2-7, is DVKVTQSSRYLVKRTGEKVFLECVQDMDHENMFWYRQDPGLGLRLIYFSYDVKMKEKGDIPEGYSVSREKKERFSLILESASTNQTSMYLCASSSASYEQYFGPGTRLTVT.

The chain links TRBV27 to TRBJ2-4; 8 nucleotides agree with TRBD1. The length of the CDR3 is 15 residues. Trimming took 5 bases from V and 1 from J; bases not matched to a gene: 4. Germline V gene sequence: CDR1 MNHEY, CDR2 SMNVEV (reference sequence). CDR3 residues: CASSQGAGAKNIQYF. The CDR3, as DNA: TGTGCCAGCAGTCAGGGGGCGGGGGCCAAAAACATTCAGTACTTC.

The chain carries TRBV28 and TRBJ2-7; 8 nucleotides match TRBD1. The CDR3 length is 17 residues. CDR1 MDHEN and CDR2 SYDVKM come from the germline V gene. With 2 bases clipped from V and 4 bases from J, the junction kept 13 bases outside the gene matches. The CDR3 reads CASSLRPRTGTLYEQYF. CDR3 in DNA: TGTGCCAGCAGTTTACGCCCTCGGACAGGGACGTTGTACGAGCAGTACTTC.

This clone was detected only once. The CDR3: CASSQTTAGPNFYEQYF. The CDR3 DNA reads as TGTGCCAGCAGCCAAACGACAGCGGGACCTAATTTCTACGAGCAGTACTTC. The genes are TRBV4-2 and TRBJ2-7, with TRBD2 matching over 7 bases. The CDR3 length is 17 residues. The V gene's germline CDR1 is LGHNA and CDR2 YNFKEQ. V lost 2 bases to trimming and J lost 3 bases; unmatched junction nucleotides: 13.

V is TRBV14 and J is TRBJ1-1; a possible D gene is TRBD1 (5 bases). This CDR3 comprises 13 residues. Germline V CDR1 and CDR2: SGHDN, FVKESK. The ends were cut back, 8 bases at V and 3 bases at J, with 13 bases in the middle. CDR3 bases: TGTGCCAGCCACTTTGGGGGGGACACTGAAGCTTTCTTT. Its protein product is CASHFGGDTEAFF.

The DNA for the CDR3 is TGTGCCAGCAGCCTAAGTCCCGGGACAGGGCGCAACTATGGCTACACCTTC. Protein: CASSLSPGTGRNYGYTF. The chain couples TRBV11-2 to TRBJ1-2; the match to TRBD1 covers 9 bases. With 5 bases clipped from V and 2 bases from J, the junction kept 12 bases outside the gene matches. The germline V gene has CDR1 SGHAT and CDR2 FQNNGV. The CDR3 has 17 residues.

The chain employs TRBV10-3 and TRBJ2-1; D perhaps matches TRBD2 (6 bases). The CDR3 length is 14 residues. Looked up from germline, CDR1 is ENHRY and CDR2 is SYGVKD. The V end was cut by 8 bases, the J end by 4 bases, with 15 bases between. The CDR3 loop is CAISIAESYNEQFF. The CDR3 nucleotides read TGTGCCATCTCAATAGCGGAGAGTTACAATGAGCAGTTCTTC.

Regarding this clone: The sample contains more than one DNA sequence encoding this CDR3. CDR3 nucleotide sequence: TGTGCCAGCAGCTTGAGCACCGGGGAGCTGTTTTTT. Encoded protein: CASSLSTGELFF. This rearrangement joins TRBV27 to TRBJ2-2; D gene ambiguous. In germline, CDR1 is MNHEY, CDR2 SMNVEV (reference sequence). The CDR3 length is 12 residues. V dropped 6 bases and J dropped 4 bases, with 6 bases sitting between them.

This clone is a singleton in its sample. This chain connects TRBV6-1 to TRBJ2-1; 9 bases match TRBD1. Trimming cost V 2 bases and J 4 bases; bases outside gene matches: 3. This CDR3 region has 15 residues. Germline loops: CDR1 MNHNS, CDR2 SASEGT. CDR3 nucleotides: TGTGCCAGCAGTGAACTAGGACAGGGGTACAATGAGCAGTTCTTC. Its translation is CASSELGQGYNEQFF.

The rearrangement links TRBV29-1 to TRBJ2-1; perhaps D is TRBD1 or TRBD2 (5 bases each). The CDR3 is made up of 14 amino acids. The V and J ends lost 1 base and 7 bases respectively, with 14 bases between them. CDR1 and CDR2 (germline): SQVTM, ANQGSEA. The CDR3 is CSVEGGIHWNEQFF. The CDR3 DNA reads TGCAGCGTTGAAGGGGGGATCCACTGGAATGAGCAGTTCTTC.

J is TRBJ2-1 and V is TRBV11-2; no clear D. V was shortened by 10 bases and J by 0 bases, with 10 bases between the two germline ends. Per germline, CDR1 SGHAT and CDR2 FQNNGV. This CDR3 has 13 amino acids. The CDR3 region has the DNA TGTGCCACGTCCCAGAGCTCCTACAATGAGCAGTTCTTC. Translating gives CATSQSSYNEQFF. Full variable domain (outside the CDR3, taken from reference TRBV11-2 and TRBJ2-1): EAGVAQSPRYKIIEKRQSVAFWCNPISGHATLYWYQQILGQGPKLLIQFQNNGVVDDSQLPKDRFSAERLKGVDSTLKIQPAKLEDSAVYLCATSQSSYNEQFFGPGTRLTVL.

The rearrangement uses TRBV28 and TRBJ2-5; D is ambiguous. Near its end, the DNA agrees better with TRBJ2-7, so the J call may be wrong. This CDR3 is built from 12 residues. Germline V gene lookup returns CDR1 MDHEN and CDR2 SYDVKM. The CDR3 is CASSFMGYEQYF. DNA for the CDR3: TGTGCCAGCAGTTTCATGGGCTACGAGCAGTACTTC.

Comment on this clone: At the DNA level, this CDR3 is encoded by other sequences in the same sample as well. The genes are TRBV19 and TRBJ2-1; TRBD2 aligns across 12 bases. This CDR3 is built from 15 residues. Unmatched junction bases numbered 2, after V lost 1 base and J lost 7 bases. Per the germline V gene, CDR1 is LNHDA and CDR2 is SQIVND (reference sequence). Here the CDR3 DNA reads TGTGCCAGTAGTATAGCAGGACTAGCGGGAAATGAGCAGTTCTTC. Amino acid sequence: CASSIAGLAGNEQFF.

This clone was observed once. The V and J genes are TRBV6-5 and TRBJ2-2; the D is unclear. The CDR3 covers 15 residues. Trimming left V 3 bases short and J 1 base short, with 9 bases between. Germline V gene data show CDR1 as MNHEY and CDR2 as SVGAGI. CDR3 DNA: TGTGCCAGCAGTTATAACAGTATGAACACCGGGGAGCTGTTTTTT. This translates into CASSYNSMNTGELFF.

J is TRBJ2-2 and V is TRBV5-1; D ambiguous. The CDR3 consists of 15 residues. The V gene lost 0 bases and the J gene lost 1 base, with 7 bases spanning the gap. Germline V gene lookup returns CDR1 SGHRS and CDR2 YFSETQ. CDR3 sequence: CASSLADKNTGELFF. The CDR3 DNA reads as TGCGCCAGCAGCTTGGCCGACAAGAACACCGGGGAGCTGTTTTTT.

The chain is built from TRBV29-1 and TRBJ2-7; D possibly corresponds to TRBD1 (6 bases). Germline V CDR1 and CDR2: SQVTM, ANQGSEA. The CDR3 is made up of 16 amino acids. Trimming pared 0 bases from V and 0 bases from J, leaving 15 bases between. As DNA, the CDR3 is TGCAGCGTTGAAGATCTGAGCTCACAGGGCTCCTACGAGCAGTACTTC. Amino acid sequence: CSVEDLSSQGSYEQYF.

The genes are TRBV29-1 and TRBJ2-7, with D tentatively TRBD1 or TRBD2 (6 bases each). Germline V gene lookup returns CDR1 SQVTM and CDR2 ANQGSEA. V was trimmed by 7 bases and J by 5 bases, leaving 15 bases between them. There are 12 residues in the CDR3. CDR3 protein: CSALKGGNEQYF. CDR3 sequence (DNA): TGCAGCGCCCTTAAAGGGGGGAACGAGCAGTACTTC.